This T cell receptor beta chain is drawn from a study of T cells in Graves' hyperthyroidism and ophthalmopathy. Researchers barred patients who had uncontrolled infection, other autoimmune disease, pregnancy or lactation. RNA transcripts were the template for amplifying TCR beta CDR3 regions. HTBI primers were used for first-round RT-PCR of the TCR CDR3. MiXCR, run by TCRdb on the multiplex PCR reads, gives a single entry per CDR3 protein. The sample contains roughly 510,000 distinct CDR3 sequences, approximately 49% of which appear only once. Broader study findings: Ophthalmopathy was predicted by the model a median of around 5.9 months ahead of onset. Most expanded thyroid clonotypes above 0.001 also appeared in blood.

Between the trimmed V and J ends, which lost 1 base and 14 bases, there was a span of 14 bases. There are 11 residues in the CDR3. Per the germline V gene, CDR1 is GTSNPN and CDR2 is SVGIG (reference sequence). About this clonotype: The antigen is not known.

This sequence was found in an adult woman with Graves' disease, either hyperthyroidism or ophthalmopathy (not recorded which). Sequenced: peripheral blood or thyroid tissue (not recorded which). The chain combines TRBV30 with TRBJ1-1, with D unresolved. CDR3: CAWSAQTTGFF. DNA of the CDR3: TGTGCCTGGAGTGCCCAGACGACGGGATTCTTT.